This T cell receptor (beta chain) is drawn from a study of T cells after yellow fever vaccination. Study findings and constraints: Post-booster reappearance was seen for most primary-vaccination clones (roughly 96% CD4, around 88% CD8). A secondary response was less intense yet reached its peak sooner, at day 5 versus 15.

Worth noting for this clonotype: What it binds is unknown.

As TCR cDNA was made by 5'RACE template switching, a universal primer site and UMIs were added. TCRdb ran MiXCR on the 5' RACE reads and lists one entry per CDR3 protein. The sample consists of 320,000 or so distinct CDR3 sequences, 7% to 10% of them appearing once. The J segment lost 10 bases and the V segment lost 5 bases, leaving 5 bases of the junction unmatched. From germline, CDR1 is SGHVS and CDR2 FNYEAQ. The CDR3 has 13 residues. The source was PBMCs, collected around 45 days after the first yellow fever vaccination. The rearrangement links TRBV7-6 to TRBJ2-1; the match to TRBD2 covers 10 bases. The receptor was derived from a young man who received the YFV17D yellow fever vaccine. The CDR3 reads CASSLGLAWEQFF. The CDR3 nucleotides are TGTGCCAGCAGCCTGGGACTAGCGTGGGAGCAGTTCTTC.